This T cell receptor beta chain was identified in a study of CD8+ T cells in alopecia areata. Study details: Each day, treated patients took oral tofacitinib twice, at 5 to 10 mg per dose.

Study-level points and caveats: Higher clonality than in normal scalp was seen in lesional scalp, especially alopecia totalis/universalis.

V shed 3 bases and J shed 7 bases, with 12 bases lying between them. This CDR3 spans 13 amino acids. The V gene's germline CDR1 is SQVTM and CDR2 ANQGSEA. As regards this clone: Its antigen is unknown.

The investigators collected lesional scalp punch biopsies and peripheral blood from alopecia areata patients. RNA extraction and reverse transcription yielded cDNA as sequencing template. TCRdb's copy holds only in-frame clones and misses some; the assay was immunoSEQ multiplex PCR. The table records hundreds of thousands of clones, 67% of them present only once. V gene TRBV29-1 combines with J gene TRBJ2-2; D not certain. The clonotype was recovered from a human donor with alopecia areata. The sample was CD4+ T cells sorted from blood, taken at week 0. This chain's CDR3 is CSVEAQPGGELFF. The CDR3 DNA reads as TGCAGCGTTGAGGCTCAACCGGGCGGGGAGCTGTTTTTT.